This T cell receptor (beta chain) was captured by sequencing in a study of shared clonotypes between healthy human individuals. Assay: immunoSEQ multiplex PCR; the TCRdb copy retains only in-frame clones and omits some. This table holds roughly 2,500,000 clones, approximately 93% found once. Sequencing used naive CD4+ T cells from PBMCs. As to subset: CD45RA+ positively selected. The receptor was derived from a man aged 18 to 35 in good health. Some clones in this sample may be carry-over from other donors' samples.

This CDR3 is CASSIGGVGDTQYF. In DNA, the CDR3 is TGTGCCAGTAGTATCGGGGGAGTTGGAGATACGCAGTATTTT. The genes are TRBV19 and TRBJ2-3, with D possibly TRBD2 on 6 matching bases. The ends were cut back, 3 bases at V and 5 bases at J, with 12 bases in the middle. The CDR3 extends over 14 amino acids. Germline V gives CDR1 LNHDA, CDR2 SQIVND (reference sequence).